The source of this TCR beta chain is a study of neurological immune-mediated disorders. Study-level points and caveats: HTLV-1-associated myelopathy ranked highest for TCR clonal expansion and multiple sclerosis lowest, beneath healthy controls. CDR3 amino acid sequences of expanded clones were not shared across subjects, a result suggesting private repertoires in all groups.

This clonotype has ten or more counts. Its antigen remains unidentified. The CDR3 runs 16 residues. V lost 4 bases, J lost 1 base, and 6 bases stayed unmatched. From germline, CDR1 is SGHRS and CDR2 YFSETQ. Whenever a sequencing run was performed, it yielded over 160 million TCR-beta sequences from 15-18 subjects. A single record per CDR3 protein comes from TCRdb applying MiXCR to the 5' RACE reads. The data show around 41,000 distinct CDR3 sequences, roughly 15% seen once. Sorted libraries drew on 1 million CD4+ or CD8+ T cells. The chain is built from TRBV5-1 and TRBJ2-5; 11 bases align to TRBD2. The source of this sequence is a woman in her fifties or sixties with HTLV-1-associated myelopathy (HAM/TSP). Sample: CD4+ T cells from blood. For the CDR3, the DNA is TGCGCCAGCAGCCCTTCCGGGACTAGCGGCCAAGAGACCCAGTACTTC. This codes for CASSPSGTSGQETQYF.